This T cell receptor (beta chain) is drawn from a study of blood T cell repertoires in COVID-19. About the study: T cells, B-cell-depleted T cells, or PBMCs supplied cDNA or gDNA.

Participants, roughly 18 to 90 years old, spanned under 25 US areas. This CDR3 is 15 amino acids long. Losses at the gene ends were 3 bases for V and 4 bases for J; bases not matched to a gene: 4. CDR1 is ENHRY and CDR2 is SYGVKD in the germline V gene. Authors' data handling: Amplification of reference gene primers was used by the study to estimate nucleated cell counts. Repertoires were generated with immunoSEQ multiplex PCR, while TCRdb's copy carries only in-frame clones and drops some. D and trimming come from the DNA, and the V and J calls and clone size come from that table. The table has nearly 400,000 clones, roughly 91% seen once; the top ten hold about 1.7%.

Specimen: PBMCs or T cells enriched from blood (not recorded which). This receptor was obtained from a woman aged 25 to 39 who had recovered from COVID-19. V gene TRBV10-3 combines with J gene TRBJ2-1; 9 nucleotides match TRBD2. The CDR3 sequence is CAISDSGSWYNEQFF. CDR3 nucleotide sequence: TGTGCCATCAGTGATAGCGGGAGTTGGTACAATGAGCAGTTCTTC.